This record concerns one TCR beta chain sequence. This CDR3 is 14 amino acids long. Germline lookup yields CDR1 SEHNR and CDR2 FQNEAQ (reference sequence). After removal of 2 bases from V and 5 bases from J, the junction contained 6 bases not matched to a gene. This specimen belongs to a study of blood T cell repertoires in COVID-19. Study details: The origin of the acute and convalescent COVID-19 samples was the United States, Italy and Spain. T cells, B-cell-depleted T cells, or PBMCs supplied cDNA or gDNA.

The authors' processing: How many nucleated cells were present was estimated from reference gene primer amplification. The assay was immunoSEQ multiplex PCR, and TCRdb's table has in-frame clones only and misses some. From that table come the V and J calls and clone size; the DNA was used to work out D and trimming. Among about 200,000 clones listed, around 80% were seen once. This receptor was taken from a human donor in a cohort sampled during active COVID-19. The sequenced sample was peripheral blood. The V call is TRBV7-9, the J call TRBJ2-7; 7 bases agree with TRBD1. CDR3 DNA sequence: TGTGCCAGCAGCTTATCGGCAGGGGGTAACGAGCAGTACTTC. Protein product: CASSLSAGGNEQYF.